A selection of T cell receptor beta chains follows, all from one sample in a study of cytomegalovirus exposure and HLA in healthy donors. Only in-frame clones appear in the TCRdb table, and some are missing; sequencing was by immunoSEQ multiplex PCR. The sample yields roughly 220,000 clones, 75% to 95% seen once. Sequencing was carried out using PBMCs. The source is a woman younger than 35 in good health and CMV-seronegative. Each CDR3 is given with its conserved first and last residue. D genes are given only for firm matches. Clone sizes are given selectively: once, few, many, or a class where the clone is expanded.

>.|TRBV5-5|15|.|TRBJ2-7
TGTGCCAGCAGCTTGGTTGAGGGCCGATTGGGGGAGCAGTACTTC
CASSLVEGRLGEQYF
>.|TRBV25-1|14|.|TRBJ1-5
TGTGCCAGCAGTGTCACAGGGCTCAATCAGCCCCAGCATTTT
CASSVTGLNQPQHF
>.|TRBV9|14|once|TRBJ1-4
TGTGCCAGCAGCGGGGCAGGGGCGCGCGAAAAACTGTTTTTT
CASSGAGAREKLFF
>.|TRBV5-3|15|.|TRBJ1-1
TGTGCCAGAAGCGGCTCGAGTGGGGGCTGCACTGAAGCTTTCTTT
CARSGSSGGCTEAFF
>.|TRBV7-8|15|.|TRBJ2-1
TGTGCCAGCAACCCCGAGATTACAGGTTCTGATGAGCAGTTCTTC
CASNPEITGSDEQFF
>.|TRBV7-9|12|.|TRBJ2-7
TGTGCCAGCAGCTTAATCGGTGACGAGCAGTACTTC
CASSLIGDEQYF
>.|TRBV2|12|.|TRBJ1-2
TGTGCCAGGCTGATGCCAGGCTATGGCTACACCTTC
CARLMPGYGYTF
>TRBD1|TRBV6-4|14|.|TRBJ2-7
TGTGCCACACTTGGGACAGGCAACTCGTGGGAGCAGTACTTC
CATLGTGNSWEQYF
>.|TRBV5-1|13|.|TRBJ2-5
TGCGCCAGCAGCTTTGGGAGACAAGAGACCCAGTACTTC
CASSFGRQETQYF
>.|TRBV19|18|.|TRBJ1-2
TGTGCCAGTAGTTCTCGCCGCCCGGGACACCTCGCCCTCTATGGCTACACCTTC
CASSSRRPGHLALYGYTF
>.|TRBV7-9|13|.|TRBJ1-1
TGTGCCAGCAGCTTAGGAGGGTCTAGTGAAGCTTTCTTT
CASSLGGSSEAFF
>TRBD1|TRBV10-3|14|.|TRBJ1-1
TGTGCCATCACGGCCGAAGGGACAGGCACTGAAGCTTTCTTT
CAITAEGTGTEAFF
>.|TRBV27|14|.|TRBJ1-1
TGTGCCAGCAGTTTTTATGGGGGGGAGACTGAAGCTTTCTTT
CASSFYGGETEAFF
>.|TRBV28|14|.|TRBJ1-6
TGTGCCAGCAAACTACGGAAAAACAATTCACCCCTCCACTTT
CASKLRKNNSPLHF
>.|TRBV5-4|13|.|TRBJ2-3
TGTGCCAGCAGCTCGCGACTCCCAGATACGCAGTATTTT
CASSSRLPDTQYF
>.|TRBV13|18|.|TRBJ1-3
TGTGCCAGCAGCGCTAAACAGGGAATGGGGCGTGCTGGAAACACCATATATTTT
CASSAKQGMGRAGNTIYF
>TRBD1|TRBV6-4|16|.|TRBJ2-1
TGTGCCAGCAGTGACTCCGGGACAGGGGGCTACAATGAGCAGTTCTTC
CASSDSGTGGYNEQFF